These 17 T cell receptor beta chains were all obtained from the same sample, sequenced in a study of regulatory T cells in long-lasting Graves disease. Time point defined: newly diagnosed GD, antithyroid drugs for less than 3 months. The TCR library was made from RNA extracted from PBMCs. Through Arm-PCR of CDR3 regions and iRepertoire HTBI primers, TCR beta libraries were built. TCRdb re-called the multiplex PCR reads with MiXCR, one entry per CDR3 protein. The table shows around 480,000 distinct CDR3 sequences, with roughly 15% occurring only once. This sample was shared with a second study, whose subject was T cells in Graves' hyperthyroidism and ophthalmopathy.

The sample in question was peripheral blood mononuclear cells (PBMCs), obtained at new diagnosis, from a patient treated with antithyroid drugs. Receptors originate from a man aged 35-49 years with Graves disease.

This clonotype appeared many times. The chain employs TRBV30 and TRBJ1-1; D uncertain. With 0 bases removed from V and 1 base from J, the gap between germline ends came to 3 bases. This CDR3 is 12 amino acids long. Per the germline V gene, CDR1 is GTSNPN and CDR2 is SVGIG (reference sequence). The CDR3 sequence is CAWSVANTEAFF. CDR3 in DNA: TGTGCCTGGAGTGTGGCGAACACTGAAGCTTTCTTT.

This clonotype has ten or more counts. The V gene is TRBV5-1, the J gene TRBJ2-5, with TRBD1 matching 7 bases. Germline loops: CDR1 SGHRS, CDR2 YFSETQ. Germline trimming cut 4 bases from V and 4 bases from J; bases unmatched to any gene: 4. The CDR3 is made up of 13 amino acids. CDR3 sequence: CASSQDRAETQYF. CDR3 DNA sequence: TGCGCCAGCAGCCAAGACAGGGCAGAGACCCAGTACTTC.

This chain uses TRBV6-2 or TRBV6-3 with TRBJ2-1; TRBD1 matches at 12 bases. Germline values: CDR1 MNHEY, CDR2 SVGEGT. The CDR3 runs to 16 residues. After removal of 7 bases from V and 8 bases from J, the junction contained 12 bases not matched to a gene. The CDR3 DNA is TGTGCCAGCACCAAAGGGGGGACAGGGGGCTTGCATGAGCAGTTCTTC. Protein sequence: CASTKGGTGGLHEQFF.

This clonotype appeared many times. V is TRBV12-3 or TRBV12-4 and J is TRBJ2-3; 8 bases align to TRBD2. This CDR3 contains 17 residues. J was trimmed by 3 bases and V by 2 bases; bases with no gene match: 10. This CDR3 reads CASSLRSSGFPTDTQYF. The CDR3 coding sequence is TGTGCCAGCAGTTTACGATCTAGCGGGTTTCCTACAGATACGCAGTATTTT.

The gene calls are TRBV6-1 and TRBJ2-3; TRBD2 aligns across 11 bases. CDR1 MNHNS and CDR2 SASEGT come from the germline V gene. The CDR3 is 17 residues long. J lost 5 bases, V lost 6 bases, and 13 bases had no gene match. In DNA, the CDR3 is TGTGCCAGCAGCGCCACTAGCGGGAGTTTCTTCGGAGATACGCAGTATTTT. Translating gives CASSATSGSFFGDTQYF.

The chain employs TRBV19 and TRBJ2-7; 10 bases are shared with TRBD1. This CDR3 is 15 amino acids long. J lost 3 bases, V lost 7 bases, and 9 bases had no gene match. Per the germline V gene, CDR1 is LNHDA and CDR2 is SQIVND (reference sequence). The CDR3 region is CASTLRDRGGYEQYF. CDR3 DNA sequence: TGTGCCAGTACTCTCCGGGACAGGGGAGGCTACGAGCAGTACTTC.

This chain uses TRBV12-3 or TRBV12-4 with TRBJ1-1, with D unclear. This CDR3 has 15 amino acids. With 1 base removed from V and 4 bases from J, the gap between germline ends came to 13 bases. The CDR3 spells CASSLGGYRGTEAFF. CDR3 sequence (DNA): TGTGCCAGCAGTTTAGGAGGATATAGAGGCACTGAAGCTTTCTTT.

This clonotype appeared many times. V usage is TRBV6-2 or TRBV6-3 and J usage is TRBJ2-7, with 7 bases lining up with TRBD2. This CDR3 comprises 15 residues. Germline V CDR1 and CDR2: MNHEY, SVGEGT. V trimming: 6 bases; J trimming: 7 bases; junction bases outside the gene matches: 15. The chain's CDR3 is CASRRQERDSGEQYF. CDR3 in DNA: TGTGCCAGCAGACGGCAGGAGCGGGACTCAGGAGAGCAGTACTTC.

In its sample, this clonotype was seen once. V gene TRBV20-1 combines with J gene TRBJ1-5, with unresolved D. Germline assignment: CDR1 DFQATT and CDR2 SNEGSKA (reference sequence). Trimming pared 3 bases from V and 6 bases from J, leaving 12 bases between. CDR3 length: 13 amino acids. CDR3 coding DNA: TGCAGTGCTAGTAAGGGCGTGAGTCAGCCCCAGCATTTT. It yields the protein CSASKGVSQPQHF.

This clonotype showed up many times. The chain recombines TRBV5-4 with TRBJ2-7; 10 bases line up with TRBD2. Germline V gives CDR1 SGHNT, CDR2 YYREEE (reference sequence). This CDR3 has 15 residues. Trimming removed 4 bases from V and 0 bases from J; junction bases left unmatched: 4. CDR3 region: CASSSGRAPSYEQYF. In DNA form, the CDR3 reads TGTGCCAGCAGCAGCGGGAGGGCCCCCTCCTACGAGCAGTACTTC. Drawing the rest from reference TRBV5-4 and TRBJ2-7, the complete variable domain is ETGVTQSPTHLIKTRGQQVTLRCSSQSGHNTVSWYQQALGQGPQFIFQYYREEENGRGNFPPRFSGLQFPNYSSELNVNALELDDSALYLCASSSGRAPSYEQYFGPGTRLTVT.

Comments on this clonotype: Possible read error: a much larger clone is one base away. The V gene is TRBV20-1, the J gene TRBJ2-7; TRBD2 matches 10 bases. V gave up 3 bases and J gave up 7 bases; unmatched junction bases: 15. Germline assignment: CDR1 DFQATT and CDR2 SNEGSKA (reference sequence). This CDR3 is built from 16 residues. The CDR3 protein is CSASNPSGSSYNEQYF. CDR3 coding DNA: TGCAGTGCTAGTAACCCTAGCGGGAGCTCCTACAATGAGCAGTACTTC.

In this sample, this clonotype turned up many times. The rearrangement uses TRBV5-1 and TRBJ1-1; weak D call: TRBD1 (5 bases). The CDR3 spans 14 residues. CDR1 and CDR2 (germline): SGHRS, YFSETQ. Between the trimmed V and J ends, which lost 7 bases and 5 bases, there was a span of 18 bases. In DNA form, the CDR3 reads TGCGCCAGCCGAGAATTGGGGGAACGAACTGAAGCTTTCTTT. It is translated as CASRELGERTEAFF.

This clonotype was recorded many times. This rearrangement joins TRBV20-1 to TRBJ2-3, with D possibly being TRBD1 (6 bases). Trimming left V 3 bases short and J 2 bases short, with 12 bases between. CDR3 length equals 14 residues. Germline lookup yields CDR1 DFQATT and CDR2 SNEGSKA (reference sequence). CDR3 sequence (DNA): TGCAGTGCTAGCAAAGGACAGAACACAGATACGCAGTATTTT. This translates into CSASKGQNTDTQYF.

This clonotype came up a few times. V usage is TRBV7-9 and J usage is TRBJ1-6; 7 bases match TRBD1. The germline V gene has CDR1 SEHNR and CDR2 FQNEAQ (reference sequence). The CDR3 has 14 amino acids. J lost 8 bases, V lost 6 bases, and 7 bases had no gene match. The CDR3 region is CASRLQGSDSPLHF. The CDR3 DNA follows: TGTGCCAGCAGGCTACAGGGGTCTGATTCACCCCTCCACTTT.

This clonotype turned up a few times. The chain uses TRBV18 and TRBJ2-1; 8 positions match TRBD2. The CDR3 runs to 16 residues. Germline V gives CDR1 KGHSH, CDR2 LQKENI. V lost 4 bases to trimming and J lost 2 bases; unmatched junction nucleotides: 7. The CDR3 loop reads CASSRLAGDTYNEQFF. The CDR3 coding sequence is TGTGCCAGCTCACGCCTAGCGGGTGACACCTACAATGAGCAGTTCTTC.

In this sample, this clonotype turned up many times. This rearrangement joins TRBV5-1 to TRBJ2-1; 7 bases are a match to TRBD1. V gave up 2 bases and J gave up 0 bases; unmatched junction bases: 17. Germline CDR1 and CDR2: SGHRS and YFSETQ. The CDR3 totals 20 residues. The CDR3 nucleotides are TGCGCCAGCAGCTTCCCCCTACCCGGGACAGCGGAGAACTCCTACAATGAGCAGTTCTTC. Amino acids: CASSFPLPGTAENSYNEQFF.

This clonotype showed up many times. The V gene is TRBV3-1, the J gene TRBJ2-7; the D is unclear. This CDR3 contains 12 residues. CDR1 is LGHDT and CDR2 is YNNKEL in the germline V gene (reference sequence). The V end was cut by 1 base, the J end by 6 bases, with 7 bases between. CDR3: CASSQAAGEQYF. CDR3 nucleotide sequence: TGTGCCAGCAGCCAAGCCGCCGGCGAGCAGTACTTC.